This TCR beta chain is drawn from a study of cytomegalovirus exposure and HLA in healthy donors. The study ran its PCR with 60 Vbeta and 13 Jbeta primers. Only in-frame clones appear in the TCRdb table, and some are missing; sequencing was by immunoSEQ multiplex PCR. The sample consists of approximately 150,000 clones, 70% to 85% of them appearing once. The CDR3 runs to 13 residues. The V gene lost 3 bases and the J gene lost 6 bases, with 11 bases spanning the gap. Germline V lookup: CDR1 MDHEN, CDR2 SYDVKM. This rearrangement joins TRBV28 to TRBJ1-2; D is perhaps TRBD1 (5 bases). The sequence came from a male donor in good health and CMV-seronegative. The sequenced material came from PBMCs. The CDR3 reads CASSFSGGDGYTF. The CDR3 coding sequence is TGTGCCAGCAGTTTTTCGGGGGGAGATGGCTACACCTTC.